Included here is one T cell receptor (beta chain) sequence, with context. This clonotype was detected ten times or more. Its antigen remains undetermined. The input lacks base qualities; no much larger clone sits a single base away. Library generation was performed with PCR. Sequencing used an Illumina HiSeq 2500. To reduce PCR and sequencing biases, unique molecular identifiers were built into the TCR beta cDNA libraries. Per 1 to 10 million input T cells, roughly 500,000 cDNA molecules were obtained, such that each molecule approximated one T cell. The patient libraries were prepared and sequenced using the same protocol as the earlier healthy control dataset. Within a given batch, samples were prepared together, multiplexed and sequenced on the same HiSeq lane. From the authors' description of their analysis: MIGEC handled the raw barcoded reads, throwing out single-read molecular identifier groups before consensus assembly and CDR3 extraction. VDJtools was used for post-analysis of the clonotype tables, with diversity normalized by down-sampling every dataset to the smallest sample size. Repertoire overlap clustering matched CDR3 amino acid but not nucleotide sequences to correct batch-related cross-sample contamination. Starting from the raw public reads, TCRdb applied fastp trimming at Q25, assembled clones with MiXCR and retained in-frame beta chains. Merged by CDR3 protein, the rows form single entries marked with the most common genes and DNA. None of the V and J calls come from the authors' own analysis; TCRdb made them. The sample table records approximately 770,000 distinct CDR3 sequences; 46% of these occur just once. The top ten clonotypes cover just under 5% of the sample.

This sample was taken from a study of post-analysis software for immune sequencing data (dated by TCRdb to 2015 to 2017). The study in broad terms: Disease courses on record covered relapsing-remitting, secondary progressive and progressive-relapsing multiple sclerosis, though some patients had no subtype annotation. A subset of samples was prepared in parallel using single-end sample barcoding, then pooled and co-amplified after Illumina adapter ligation. The multiple sclerosis patient repertoires were compared with approximately 11 previously published healthy control repertoires from donors aged roughly 6 to 27 years. The study at large found these results: Several TRBV segments, including TRBV5-6, TRBV5-1 and TRBV20-1, were significantly more frequent in patients than controls. Compared with controls, multiple sclerosis patients had significantly lower normalized Chao1 diversity, a finding suggesting substantial peripheral T-cell clonal expansion. Direct clustering with F measure revealed strong co-clustering of samples prepared in the same batch, which led to a batch-effect correction. The control group was slightly older than the multiple sclerosis patient group.

The CDR3 runs 15 residues from the cysteine to the phenylalanine. The retained sequence is limited to the CDR3, 45 bases, with the frame set at the first base. The germline V gene sets CDR1 to KGHDR and CDR2 to SFDVKD. V sheds 4 bases and J sheds 8 bases, leaving 17 bases between their ends. To demonstrate the VDJtools post-analysis software, the study profiled TCR beta repertoires from the peripheral blood of some 13 young patients with multiple sclerosis. The patients with multiple sclerosis were children and adolescents between roughly 6 and 17 years of age. The chain links TRBV24-1 with TRBJ2-1, and TRBD1 may be the D gene, going by 6 matching bases. Sequenced: blood. This receptor was identified in a girl aged 10-17 years with multiple sclerosis. The DNA reads TGTGCCACCAGTGACCCCAGCCCGTCAGGGGATGAGCAGTTCTTC. It translates to CATSDPSPSGDEQFF.